What follows describes a single T cell receptor beta chain. This clone has only one observation. This receptor's antigen is unknown. Within one base of it there is no much larger clone, and no base qualities were kept. Library construction relied on the immunoSEQ multiplex PCR assay. Drawn from immuneACCESS, this table holds only the in-frame rearrangements with V and J called that TCRdb kept. Clones are partly lost; checked studies trace under half to an unresolved V gene and leave the rest unexplained. Here the sample has 45,000 to 55,000 clones; over 85% occur a single time. The ten largest clones represent about 2.4% of the sample. The source of the sample is a study of control samples from healthy donors and cancer patients (dated by TCRdb to the early 2020s). Sequencing was performed on blood. This TCR was sampled from a man aged 25 to 45 in good health.

In nucleotide form, the sequence is TGTGCCAGCAGTTACCGGGGCGAGGGCGGTGAAAAACTGTTTTTT. Translated, it gives CASSYRGEGGEKLFF. The V and J segments used are TRBV6-5 and TRBJ1-4; TRBD1 is perhaps the D gene, given 5 matching bases. From cysteine to phenylalanine, the CDR3 is 15 amino acids long. The read is trimmed to its CDR3 DNA, 45 bases read in frame from base 1. V is shortened by 2 bases, J by 7 bases, and the region joining them spans 14 bases. Sequences MNHEY (CDR1) and SVGAGI (CDR2) are obtained from the germline V gene.